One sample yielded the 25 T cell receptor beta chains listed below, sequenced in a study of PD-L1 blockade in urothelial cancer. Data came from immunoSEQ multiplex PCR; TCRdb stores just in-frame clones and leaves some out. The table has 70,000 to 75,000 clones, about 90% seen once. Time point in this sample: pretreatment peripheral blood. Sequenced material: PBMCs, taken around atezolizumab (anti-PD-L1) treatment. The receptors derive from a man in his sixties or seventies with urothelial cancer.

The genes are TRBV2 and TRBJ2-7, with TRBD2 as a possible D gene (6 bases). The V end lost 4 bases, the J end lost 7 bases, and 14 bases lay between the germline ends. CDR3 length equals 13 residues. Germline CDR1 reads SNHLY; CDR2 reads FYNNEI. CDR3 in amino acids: CASSAGTGTEQYF. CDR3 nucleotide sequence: TGTGCCAGCAGTGCCGGGACTGGGACGGAGCAGTACTTC.

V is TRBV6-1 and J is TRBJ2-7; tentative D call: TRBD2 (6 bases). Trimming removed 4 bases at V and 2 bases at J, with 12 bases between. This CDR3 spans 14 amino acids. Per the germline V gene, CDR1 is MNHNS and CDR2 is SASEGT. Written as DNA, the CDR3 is TGTGCCAGCAGTGGACTCGGGACTCCCTACGAGCAGTACTTC. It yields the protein CASSGLGTPYEQYF.

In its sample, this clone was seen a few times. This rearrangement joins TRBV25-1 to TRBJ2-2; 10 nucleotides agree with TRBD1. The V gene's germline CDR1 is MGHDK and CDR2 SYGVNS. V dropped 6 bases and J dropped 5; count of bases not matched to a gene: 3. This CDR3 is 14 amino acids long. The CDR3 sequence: CASRDRGWTGELFF. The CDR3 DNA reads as TGTGCCAGCAGGGACAGGGGGTGGACCGGGGAGCTGTTTTTT.

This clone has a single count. DNA for the CDR3: TGCGCCAGCAGCTCCAACAGGGCCTACGAGCAGTACTTC. This sequence encodes CASSSNRAYEQYF. V gene TRBV5-1 combines with J gene TRBJ2-7; D is perhaps TRBD1 (6 bases). The CDR3 spans 13 residues. The V and J ends lost 3 bases and 2 bases respectively, with 9 bases between them. CDR1 and CDR2 from the germline V gene are SGHRS and YFSETQ. The entire variable domain, with the rest obtained from reference TRBV5-1 and TRBJ2-7, is as follows: KAGVTQTPRYLIKTRGQQVTLSCSPISGHRSVSWYQQTPGQGLQFLFEYFSETQRNKGNFPGRFSGRQFSNSRSEMNVSTLELGDSALYLCASSSNRAYEQYFGPGTRLTVT.

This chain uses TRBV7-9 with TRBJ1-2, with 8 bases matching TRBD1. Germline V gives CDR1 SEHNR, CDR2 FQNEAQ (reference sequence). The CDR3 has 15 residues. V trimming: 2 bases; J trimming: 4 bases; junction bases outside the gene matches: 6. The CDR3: CASSLQGAAPYGYTF. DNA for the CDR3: TGTGCCAGCAGCTTACAGGGGGCCGCCCCCTATGGCTACACCTTC. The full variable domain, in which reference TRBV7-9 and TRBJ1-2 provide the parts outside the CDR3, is DTGVSQNPRHKITKRGQNVTFRCDPISEHNRLYWYRQTLGQGPEFLTYFQNEAQLEKSRLLSDRFSAERPKGSFSTLEIQRTEQGDSAMYLCASSLQGAAPYGYTFGSGTRLTVV.

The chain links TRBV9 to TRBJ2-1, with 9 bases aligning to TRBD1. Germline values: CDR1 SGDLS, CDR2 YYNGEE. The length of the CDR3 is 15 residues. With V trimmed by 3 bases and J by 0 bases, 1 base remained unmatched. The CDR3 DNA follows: TGTGCCAGCAGCGCGGGACAGGGCTCCTACAATGAGCAGTTCTTC. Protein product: CASSAGQGSYNEQFF.

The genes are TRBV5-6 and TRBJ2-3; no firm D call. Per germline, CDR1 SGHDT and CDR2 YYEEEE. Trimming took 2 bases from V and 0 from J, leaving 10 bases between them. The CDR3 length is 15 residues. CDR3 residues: CASSLSPTSTDTQYF. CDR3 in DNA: TGTGCCAGCAGCTTAAGCCCAACTAGCACAGATACGCAGTATTTT.

CDR3 sequence reads: CASSVGTSGRSEQYF. The CDR3 DNA is TGTGCCAGCAGTGTAGGGACTAGCGGGAGGTCCGAGCAGTACTTC. This chain links TRBV2 with TRBJ2-7; TRBD2 matches at 15 bases. V lost 4 bases and J lost 6; bases outside the gene matches: 4. This CDR3 is built from 15 residues. Germline V gene data show CDR1 as SNHLY and CDR2 as FYNNEI.

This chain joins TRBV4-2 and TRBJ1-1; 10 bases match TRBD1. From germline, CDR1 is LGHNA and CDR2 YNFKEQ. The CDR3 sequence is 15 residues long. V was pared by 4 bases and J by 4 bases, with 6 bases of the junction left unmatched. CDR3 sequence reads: CASSLSGTGATEAFF. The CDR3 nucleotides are TGTGCCAGCAGCCTCTCCGGGACAGGGGCCACTGAAGCTTTCTTT.

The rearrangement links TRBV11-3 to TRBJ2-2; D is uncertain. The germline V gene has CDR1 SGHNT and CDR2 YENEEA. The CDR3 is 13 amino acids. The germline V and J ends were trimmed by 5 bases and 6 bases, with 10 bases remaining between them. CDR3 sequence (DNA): TGTGCCAGCAGCCTCCTTAGTTCCGGGGAGCTGTTTTTT. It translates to CASSLLSSGELFF.

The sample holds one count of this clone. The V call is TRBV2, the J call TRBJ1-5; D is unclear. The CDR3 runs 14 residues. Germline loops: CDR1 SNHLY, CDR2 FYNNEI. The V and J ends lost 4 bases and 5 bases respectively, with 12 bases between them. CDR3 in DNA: TGTGCCAGCAGTGGTCTCCCCCCGGATCAGCCCCAGCATTTT. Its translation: CASSGLPPDQPQHF.

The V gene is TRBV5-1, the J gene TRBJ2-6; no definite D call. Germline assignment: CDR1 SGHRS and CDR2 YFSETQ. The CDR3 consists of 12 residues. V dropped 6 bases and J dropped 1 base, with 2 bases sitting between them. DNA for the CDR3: TGCGCCAGCATATCTGGGGCCAACGTCCTGACTTTC. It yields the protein CASISGANVLTF.

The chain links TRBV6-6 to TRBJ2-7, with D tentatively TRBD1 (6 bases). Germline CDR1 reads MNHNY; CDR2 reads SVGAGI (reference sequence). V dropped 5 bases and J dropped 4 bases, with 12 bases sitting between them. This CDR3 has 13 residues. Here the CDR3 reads CASSNGRGYEQYF. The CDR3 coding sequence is TGTGCCAGCAGTAACGGCAGGGGATACGAGCAGTACTTC.

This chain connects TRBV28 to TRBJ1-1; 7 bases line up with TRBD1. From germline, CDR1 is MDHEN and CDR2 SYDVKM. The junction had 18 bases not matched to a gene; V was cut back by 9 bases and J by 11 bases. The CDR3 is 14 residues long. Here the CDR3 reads CASQSTGEGGGAFF. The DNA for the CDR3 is TGTGCCAGTCAATCTACAGGGGAAGGAGGAGGGGCTTTCTTT.

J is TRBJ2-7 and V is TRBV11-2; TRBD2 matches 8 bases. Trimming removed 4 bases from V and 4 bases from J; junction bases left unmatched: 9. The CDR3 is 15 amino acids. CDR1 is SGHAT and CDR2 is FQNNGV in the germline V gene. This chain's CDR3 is CASSSLGSGIYEQYF. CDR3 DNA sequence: TGTGCCAGCAGCTCGCTGGGTAGCGGGATATACGAGCAGTACTTC.

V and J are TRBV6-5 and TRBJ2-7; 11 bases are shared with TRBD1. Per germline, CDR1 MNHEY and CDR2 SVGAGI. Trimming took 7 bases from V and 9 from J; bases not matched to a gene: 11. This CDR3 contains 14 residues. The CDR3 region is CASIQTGTGGRQYF. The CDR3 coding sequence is TGTGCCAGCATCCAAACCGGGACAGGGGGTAGGCAGTACTTC.

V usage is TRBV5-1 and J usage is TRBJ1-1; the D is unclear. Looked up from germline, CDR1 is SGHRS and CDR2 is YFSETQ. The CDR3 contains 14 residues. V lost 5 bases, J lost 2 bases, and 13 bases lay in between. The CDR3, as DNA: TGCGCCAGCAGATCTCAGCCGACTAACACTGAAGCTTTCTTT. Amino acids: CASRSQPTNTEAFF.

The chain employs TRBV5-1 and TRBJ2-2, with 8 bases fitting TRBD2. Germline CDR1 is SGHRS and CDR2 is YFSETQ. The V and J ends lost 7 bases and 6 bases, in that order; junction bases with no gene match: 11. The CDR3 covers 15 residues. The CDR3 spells CASAEGSGMPGELFF. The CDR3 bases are TGCGCCAGCGCGGAGGGTAGCGGGATGCCCGGGGAGCTGTTTTTT.

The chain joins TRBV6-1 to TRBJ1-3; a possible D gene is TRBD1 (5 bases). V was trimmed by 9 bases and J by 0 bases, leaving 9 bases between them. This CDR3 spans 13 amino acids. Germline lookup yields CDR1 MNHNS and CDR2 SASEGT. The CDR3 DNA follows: TGTGCCAGTCAGGACAACTCTGGAAACACCATATATTTT. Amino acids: CASQDNSGNTIYF.

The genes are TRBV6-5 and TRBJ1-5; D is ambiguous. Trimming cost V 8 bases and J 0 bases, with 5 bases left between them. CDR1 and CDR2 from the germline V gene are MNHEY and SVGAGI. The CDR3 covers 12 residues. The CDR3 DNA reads TGTGCCAGCCTAAGTAGCAATCAGCCCCAGCATTTT. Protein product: CASLSSNQPQHF.

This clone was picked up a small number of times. The CDR3: CASSVGGAVQETQYF. The DNA of the CDR3 is TGTGCCAGCAGCGTAGGGGGGGCGGTTCAAGAGACCCAGTACTTC. The chain carries TRBV28 and TRBJ2-5, with a tentative D call TRBD2 (7 bases). The CDR3 runs 15 residues. Trimming removed 6 bases at V and 2 bases at J, with 16 bases between. Per germline, CDR1 MDHEN and CDR2 SYDVKM.

Here the CDR3 DNA reads TGCGCCAGCAGCTCGACAGGGAATGAGCAGTTCTTC. Translating gives CASSSTGNEQFF. This sequence joins TRBV5-1 and TRBJ2-1; 7 nucleotides line up with TRBD1. The ends lost 3 bases at V and 7 bases at J; junction bases unmatched: 1. The CDR3 runs 12 residues. The germline CDR1 and CDR2 sequences are SGHRS and YFSETQ.

The CDR3 nucleotides read TGTGCCAGCAGCTTAGGCAGGCAAGAGACCCAGTACTTC. This encodes CASSLGRQETQYF. The chain links TRBV7-3 to TRBJ2-5, with no clear D. This CDR3 region has 13 residues. From germline, CDR1 is SGHTA and CDR2 FQGTGA. V lost 2 bases and J lost 2, with 6 bases in between.

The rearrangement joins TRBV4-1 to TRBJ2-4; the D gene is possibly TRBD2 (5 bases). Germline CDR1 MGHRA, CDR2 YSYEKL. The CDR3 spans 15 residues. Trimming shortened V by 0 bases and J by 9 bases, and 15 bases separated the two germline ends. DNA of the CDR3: TGCGCCAGCAGCCAAGATCGAGGGAGCCAAGGCATTCAGTACTTC. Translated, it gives CASSQDRGSQGIQYF.

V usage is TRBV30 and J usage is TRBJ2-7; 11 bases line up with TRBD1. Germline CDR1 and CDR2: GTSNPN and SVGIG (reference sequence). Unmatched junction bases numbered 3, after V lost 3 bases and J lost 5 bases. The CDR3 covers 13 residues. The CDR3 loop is CAWSGQGAHEQYF. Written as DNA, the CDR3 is TGTGCCTGGAGCGGACAGGGGGCCCACGAGCAGTACTTC.